This is a list of T cell receptor beta chains from one sample in a study of T cells in Graves' hyperthyroidism and ophthalmopathy. From the multiplex PCR reads, TCRdb called clonotypes with MiXCR, one entry per CDR3 protein. This sample yields hundreds of thousands of distinct CDR3 sequences, of which less than 25% are seen a single time; roughly 30% belongs to the top ten. The sample taken for sequencing was blood. Receptor source: a man aged 25-45 years with Graves' ophthalmopathy. The CDR3 runs from the conserved cysteine through the conserved F or W. A D gene is named only where the DNA matches it firmly. Not all rows give a size; the values are once, few, many and, for expanded clones, a class.

TGTGCCAGCACCCCGTCTATAGGGGGCCCGAATGAGCAGTTCTTC CASTPSIGGPNEQFF TRBJ2-1 TRBD1 few 15 TRBV3-1
TGCAGTGCTAACTTACGCGGGAGCTCCTACGAGCAGTACTTC CSANLRGSSYEQYF TRBJ2-7 TRBD2 - 14 TRBV20-1
TGCGCCAGCAGCCAAAGGGCAGGGGGGGATCAGCCCCAGCATTTT CASSQRAGGDQPQHF TRBJ1-5 TRBD1 - 15 TRBV4-3
TGTGCCAGCAGCTTAGAGTTCCGCTCACCCCTCCACTTT CASSLEFRSPLHF TRBJ1-6 - many 13 TRBV7-2
TGTGCCAGCAACCTCAAACAGGGACTAGCGGGAGGGAGCTACGAGCAGTACTTC CASNLKQGLAGGSYEQYF TRBJ2-7 TRBD2 - 18 TRBV28
TGTGCCAGCAGTTTCCTCCCGCGGGAGCAGTACTTC CASSFLPREQYF TRBJ2-7 - - 12 TRBV28
TGCAGTGCTAGATCCGGACCTAGCGGATTCCAGTTCTTC CSARSGPSGFQFF TRBJ2-1 TRBD2 few 13 TRBV20-1
TGTGCCAGTACGTCTCGCAAGGGAGATCAGCCCCAGCATTTT CASTSRKGDQPQHF TRBJ1-5 - - 14 TRBV19
TGTGCCTGGGAAAGGGGGGAGGACACTGAAGCTTTCTTT CAWERGEDTEAFF TRBJ1-1 - many 13 TRBV30
TGTGCCAGCAGTTTGGGTCTAGCAGCCGGGGAGCTGCTTTTT CASSLGLAAGELLF TRBJ2-2 - - 14 TRBV28
TGTGCCAGCAGTTTCTACCCTCGAGGGGTGAGACAGCCCCAGCATTTT CASSFYPRGVRQPQHF TRBJ1-5 - - 16 TRBV28
TGCAGTGCTGCCAGGGGACTAGCGGGAGGAGCCGGGGAGCTGTTTTTT CSAARGLAGGAGELFF TRBJ2-2 TRBD2 many 16 TRBV20-1
TGCAGCGTTGAATTTTGGGATAGGGGTAGTGAAAAACTGTTTTTT CSVEFWDRGSEKLFF TRBJ1-4 - - 15 TRBV29-1
TGTGCCAGCAGACCGGTTAATCTCCCAAACACTGAAGCTTTCTTT CASRPVNLPNTEAFF TRBJ1-1 - - 15 TRBV12-3/TRBV12-4
TGTGCCACCAGCAGAGATCGCGGGCTAGCGGGACGGGGGGCCAAAAACACTCAGTACTTC CATSRDRGLAGRGAKNTQYF TRBJ2-4 TRBD2 - 20 TRBV15
TGTGCCAGTAGTCGCAATTTTGACACTGAAGCTTTCTTT CASSRNFDTEAFF TRBJ1-1 - few 13 TRBV19
TGTGCCAGCAACAACGGCGGGCATTACAATGAGCAGTTCTTC CASNNGGHYNEQFF TRBJ2-1 - once 14 TRBV12-3/TRBV12-4
TGCGCCAGCAGCTCGACCGGGACTTACTCCTACGAGCAGTACTTC CASSSTGTYSYEQYF TRBJ2-7 - - 15 TRBV5-1
TGTGCCAGCAGTTACTTCGGGGGACAGGGCCAGGTCTATGGCTACACCTTC CASSYFGGQGQVYGYTF TRBJ1-2 TRBD1 - 17 TRBV6-5
TGTGCCAGTAGTACATACCCCCTAGCGGGAGGGCTCGATGAGCAGTTCTTC CASSTYPLAGGLDEQFF TRBJ2-1 TRBD2 - 17 TRBV19